The clone carrying this TCR beta chain was picked up many times. The target antigen is unknown. The record originates from a study of regulatory T cells in long-lasting Graves disease. Building of the TCR beta libraries involved iRepertoire HTBI primers and Arm-PCR of CDR3 regions. TCRdb analysed the multiplex PCR reads with MiXCR anew, one entry per CDR3 protein. The sample has hundreds of thousands of distinct CDR3 sequences, 12% seen once. The CDR3 is 15 amino acids. The V gene's germline CDR1 is SNHLY and CDR2 FYNNEI. The ends were cut back, 4 bases at V and 8 bases at J, with 18 bases in the middle. This sample's time point: newly diagnosed GD, antithyroid drugs for less than 3 months. PBMC RNA served as the TCR library source. Points from the study as a whole: Under persistent disease, TRBV28, TRBJ1-2 and TRBJ2-5 were used preferentially.

These records were also assigned to another study, of T cells in Graves' hyperthyroidism and ophthalmopathy. That source notes: The study defined stable Graves' hyperthyroidism as no ophthalmopathy progression within 18 months. The TCR CDR3 first-round RT-PCR relied on the HTBI primer set.

The sequence was collected from a woman aged 25 to 45 with Graves disease. This chain uses TRBV2 with TRBJ2-1; D unresolved. This material consisted of peripheral blood mononuclear cells (PBMCs), taken at new diagnosis, from a patient treated with antithyroid drugs. The DNA of the CDR3 is TGTGCCAGCAGTGCCCCCTCACCCGTAGAAGATGAGCAGTTCTTC. Amino acids: CASSAPSPVEDEQFF. Filled out from reference TRBV2 and TRBJ2-1, the complete variable domain reads EPEVTQTPSHQVTQMGQEVILRCVPISNHLYFYWYRQILGQKVEFLVSFYNNEISEKSEIFDDQFSVERPDGSNFTLKIRSTKLEDSAMYFCASSAPSPVEDEQFFGPGTRLTVL.